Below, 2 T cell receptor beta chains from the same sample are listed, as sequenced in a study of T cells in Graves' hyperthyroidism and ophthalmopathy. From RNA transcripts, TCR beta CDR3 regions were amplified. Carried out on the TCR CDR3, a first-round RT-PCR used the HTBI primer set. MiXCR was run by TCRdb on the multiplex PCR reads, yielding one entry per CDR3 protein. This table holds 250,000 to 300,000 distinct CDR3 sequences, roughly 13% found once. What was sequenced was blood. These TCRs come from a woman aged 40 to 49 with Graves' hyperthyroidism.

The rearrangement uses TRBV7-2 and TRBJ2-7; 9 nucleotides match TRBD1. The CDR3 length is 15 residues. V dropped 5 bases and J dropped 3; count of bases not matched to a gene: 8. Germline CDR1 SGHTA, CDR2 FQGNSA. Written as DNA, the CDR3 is TGTGCCAGCAGCATTGGACAGGGGACCCTCTACGAGCAGTACTTC. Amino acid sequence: CASSIGQGTLYEQYF.

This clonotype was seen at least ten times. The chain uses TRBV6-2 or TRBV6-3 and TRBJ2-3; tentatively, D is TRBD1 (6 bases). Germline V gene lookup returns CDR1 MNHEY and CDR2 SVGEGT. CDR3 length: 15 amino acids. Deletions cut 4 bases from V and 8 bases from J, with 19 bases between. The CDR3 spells CASSSGTPALGTQYF. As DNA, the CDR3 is TGTGCCAGCAGTTCCGGGACACCCGCCCTGGGTACGCAGTATTTT.